The 22 T cell receptor beta chains in this list originate from one sample, sequenced in a study of blood T cell repertoires in COVID-19. Some clones are missing from TCRdb's copy, which holds only in-frame ones; the method was immunoSEQ multiplex PCR. In the table there are approximately 160,000 clones, roughly 80% of which are singletons. What was sequenced was peripheral blood. The receptors come from a man aged 65 to 85 with acute or convalescent COVID-19.

The chain combines TRBV7-9 with TRBJ2-3, with 10 bases identical to TRBD2. The CDR3 consists of 16 residues. The V segment lost 5 bases and the J segment 7 bases; nucleotides outside the gene matches: 12. In germline, CDR1 is SEHNR, CDR2 FQNEAQ (reference sequence). CDR3 sequence reads: CASSHQRGGGTNTQYF. The CDR3 DNA is TGTGCCAGCAGCCATCAGCGGGGGGGCGGAACAAATACGCAGTATTTT.

The chain recombines TRBV11-2 with TRBJ2-3; TRBD1 matches 8 bases. V shed 1 base, J shed 2 bases, and the junction held 2 bases outside the gene matches. CDR3 length: 15 residues. The V gene's germline CDR1 is SGHAT and CDR2 FQNNGV. The CDR3 region is CASSLGTGYTDTQYF. In nucleotides, the CDR3 is TGTGCCAGCAGCTTAGGGACAGGGTACACAGATACGCAGTATTTT.

The chain recombines TRBV18 with TRBJ1-1; no reliable D call. Per the germline V gene, CDR1 is KGHSH and CDR2 is LQKENI. The CDR3 is 12 amino acids. Trimming left V 4 bases short and J 5 bases short, with 8 bases between. The DNA of the CDR3 is TGTGCCAGCTCACGAGGGAGGACTGAAGCTTTCTTT. Translation gives CASSRGRTEAFF.

The rearrangement links TRBV11-3 to TRBJ2-7, with 10 bases fitting TRBD1. The CDR3 spans 15 residues. The V gene's germline CDR1 is SGHNT and CDR2 YENEEA. Unmatched junction bases numbered 0, after V lost 1 base and J lost 0 bases. CDR3 residues: CASSLGQGASYEQYF. CDR3 coding DNA: TGTGCCAGCAGCTTAGGACAGGGGGCCTCCTACGAGCAGTACTTC. Filled out from reference TRBV11-3 and TRBJ2-7, the complete variable domain reads EAGVVQSPRYKIIEKKQPVAFWCNPISGHNTLYWYLQNLGQGPELLIRYENEEAVDDSQLPKDRFSAERLKGVDSTLKIQPAELGDSAVYLCASSLGQGASYEQYFGPGTRLTVT.

The chain has TRBV9 and TRBJ2-1; 9 bases agree with TRBD1. The germline V gene encodes CDR1 SGDLS and CDR2 YYNGEE. This CDR3 comprises 16 residues. J was trimmed by 6 bases and V by 0 bases; bases with no gene match: 7. CDR3 residues: CASSVAGTGKGNEQFF. The CDR3 bases are TGTGCCAGCAGCGTAGCGGGGACAGGGAAAGGCAATGAGCAGTTCTTC.

This clone was counted between two and nine times. CDR3: CASSAGERTQYF. CDR3 bases: TGTGCCAGCAGTGCTGGAGAGAGGACCCAGTACTTC. The rearrangement uses TRBV25-1 and TRBJ2-5; D is unresolved. This CDR3 is built from 12 residues. V was pared by 4 bases and J by 7 bases, with 10 bases between. The V gene's germline CDR1 is MGHDK and CDR2 SYGVNS.

V is TRBV20-1 and J is TRBJ2-2; perhaps TRBD2 as D (7 bases). The CDR3 consists of 17 residues. V shed 3 bases and J shed 4 bases, with 21 bases lying between them. Germline CDR1 and CDR2: DFQATT and SNEGSKA (reference sequence). CDR3 protein: CSASQVGGRGLTGELFF. CDR3 coding DNA: TGCAGTGCTAGTCAAGTGGGGGGGCGAGGACTCACCGGGGAGCTGTTTTTT.

The rearrangement joins TRBV3-1 (or the pseudogene TRBV3-2) to TRBJ1-2; unclear D gene. Trimming stripped 4 bases from V and 2 bases from J, with 14 bases between. There are 15 residues in the CDR3. The germline V gene has CDR1 LGHDT and CDR2 YNNKEL (reference sequence). DNA for the CDR3: TGTGCCAGCAGCCGCGGAAGGCAAGAGAACTATGGCTACACCTTC. It translates to CASSRGRQENYGYTF.

The chain couples TRBV6-5 to TRBJ1-5; D gene ambiguous. Germline V gives CDR1 MNHEY, CDR2 SVGAGI. The CDR3 runs 15 residues. V lost 7 bases to trimming and J lost 5 bases, with 18 bases between them. CDR3 nucleotides: TGTGCCAGCAATACGGACTCATCGGGTTATCAGCCCCAGCATTTT. Its protein product is CASNTDSSGYQPQHF.

The chain has TRBV24-1 and TRBJ2-5, with D hard to call. CDR1 and CDR2 from the germline V gene are KGHDR and SFDVKD. V was cut by 4 bases and J by 5 bases, with 4 bases left in between. The CDR3 is 11 residues long. DNA for the CDR3: TGTGCCACCAGTGAACGGGAGACCCAGTACTTC. It specifies CATSERETQYF.

This chain links TRBV15 with TRBJ2-7; no firm D call. CDR1 is LNHNV and CDR2 is YYDKDF in the germline V gene (reference sequence). The CDR3 is 12 amino acids. Deletions cut 5 bases from V and 2 bases from J, with 7 bases between. The CDR3 DNA reads as TGTGCCACCAGCCCCGACACCTACGAGCAGTACTTC. Translated, it gives CATSPDTYEQYF.

The J gene is TRBJ1-2, the V gene TRBV18; D is possibly TRBD1 (5 bases). The V gene's germline CDR1 is KGHSH and CDR2 LQKENI. The CDR3 spans 15 residues. V was shortened by 2 bases and J by 7 bases, with 17 bases between the two germline ends. The CDR3: CASSPGVTGEAGYTF. CDR3 nucleotides: TGTGCCAGCTCACCAGGTGTGACGGGGGAGGCTGGCTACACCTTC. The entire variable domain, with the rest obtained from reference TRBV18 and TRBJ1-2, is as follows: NAGVMQNPRHLVRRRGQEARLRCSPMKGHSHVYWYRQLPEEGLKFMVYLQKENIIDESGMPKERFSAEFPKEGPSILRIQQVVRGDSAAYFCASSPGVTGEAGYTFGSGTRLTVV.

This chain joins TRBV5-4 and TRBJ2-7; 14 bases fit TRBD2. There are 18 residues in the CDR3. In germline, CDR1 is SGHNT, CDR2 YYREEE (reference sequence). With 4 bases clipped from V and 9 bases from J, the junction kept 18 bases outside the gene matches. CDR3 nucleotide sequence: TGTGCCAGCAGCCCACCGGGACTAGCGGGAGATGGCGGTAGGAGGCAGTACTTC. Translated: CASSPPGLAGDGGRRQYF.

This clone came up many times. The chain combines TRBV27 with TRBJ2-7, with 7 bases identical to TRBD1. From germline, CDR1 is MNHEY and CDR2 SMNVEV (reference sequence). Trimming at V came to 3 bases and at J to 7 bases, leaving 9 bases not matched to a gene. CDR3 length equals 14 residues. Here the CDR3 DNA reads TGTGCCAGCAGTTTGATGGGACAGATACAAGAGCAGTACTTC. It codes for CASSLMGQIQEQYF.

This rearrangement joins TRBV7-8 to TRBJ2-3; 14 bases line up with TRBD2. J gave up 0 bases and V 5 bases, and 10 bases lay outside the gene matches. The germline gives CDR1 SGHVS, CDR2 FQNEAQ. This CDR3 comprises 19 residues. The CDR3 here is CASSQGTSGSSVSTDTQYF. The CDR3 region has the DNA TGTGCCAGCAGCCAAGGGACTAGCGGGAGTTCGGTGAGCACAGATACGCAGTATTTT. The whole variable domain, filled in from reference TRBV7-8 and TRBJ2-3, reads GAGVSQSPRYKVAKRGQDVALRCDPISGHVSLFWYQQALGQGPEFLTYFQNEAQLDKSGLPSDRFFAERPEGSVSTLKIQRTQQEDSAVYLCASSQGTSGSSVSTDTQYFGPGTRLTVL.

The chain combines TRBV15 with TRBJ1-4; D unresolved. The V and J ends lost 0 bases and 8 bases respectively, with 22 bases between them. The CDR3 contains 18 residues. The V gene's germline CDR1 is LNHNV and CDR2 YYDKDF (reference sequence). This chain's CDR3 is CATSRDDPYSGGPEKLFF. The CDR3 DNA sequence: TGTGCCACCAGCAGAGATGACCCTTATTCGGGAGGCCCAGAAAAACTGTTTTTT. The whole variable domain, filled in from reference TRBV15 and TRBJ1-4, reads DAMVIQNPRYQVTQFGKPVTLSCSQTLNHNVMYWYQQKSSQAPKLLFHYYDKDFNNEADTPDNFQSRRPNTSFCFLDIRSPGLGDTAMYLCATSRDDPYSGGPEKLFFGSGTQLSVL.

The CDR3: CASSLEGRGEKLFF. CDR3 bases: TGCGCCAGCAGCTTGGAGGGGAGGGGTGAAAAACTGTTTTTT. The rearrangement links TRBV5-1 to TRBJ1-4, with a weak D call TRBD1 (5 bases). The ends were cut back, 0 bases at V and 7 bases at J, with 10 bases in the middle. Germline CDR1 and CDR2: SGHRS and YFSETQ. This CDR3 is built from 14 residues.

This chain joins TRBV27 and TRBJ2-4; D gene unclear. The CDR3 is made up of 14 amino acids. V was pared by 5 bases and J by 6 bases, with 14 bases between. Germline CDR1 is MNHEY and CDR2 is SMNVEV (reference sequence). CDR3 region: CASSPQPTGNIQYF. The CDR3 coding sequence is TGTGCCAGCAGTCCTCAACCGACGGGAAACATTCAGTACTTC.

V is TRBV5-1 and J is TRBJ2-7; D ambiguous. Between the trimmed V and J ends, which lost 1 base and 4 bases, there was a span of 12 bases. Germline CDR1 and CDR2: SGHRS and YFSETQ. This CDR3 contains 14 residues. This CDR3 is CASSLPGRPYEQYF. CDR3 coding DNA: TGCGCCAGCAGCTTGCCAGGTCGACCTTACGAGCAGTACTTC.

V usage is TRBV11-3 and J usage is TRBJ2-1; TRBD2 aligns across 8 bases. This CDR3 has 15 residues. Germline-derived CDR1 and CDR2 are SGHNT and YENEEA. The V segment lost 1 base and the J segment 3 bases; nucleotides outside the gene matches: 2. The chain's CDR3 is CASSLVAGNYNEQFF. Written as DNA, the CDR3 is TGTGCCAGCAGCTTAGTAGCGGGGAACTACAATGAGCAGTTCTTC.

The genes are TRBV14 and TRBJ1-5; tentative D call: TRBD1 (6 bases). The CDR3 is 13 amino acids. V was shortened by 4 bases and J by 8 bases, with 12 bases between the two germline ends. CDR1 is SGHDN, CDR2 FVKESK, per germline. DNA of the CDR3: TGTGCCAGCAGCCGAGCAAACAGGGAGCCCCAGCATTTT. This gives the protein CASSRANREPQHF.

This rearrangement joins TRBV20-1 to TRBJ2-3, with unresolved D. Deletions cut 6 bases from V and 5 bases from J, with 9 bases between. Germline loops: CDR1 DFQATT, CDR2 SNEGSKA (reference sequence). The CDR3 totals 11 residues. CDR3 residues: CSAPLGDTQYF. DNA of the CDR3: TGCAGTGCGCCACTTGGAGATACGCAGTATTTT.